These 19 T cell receptor beta chains came from one sample sequenced in a study of shared clonotypes between healthy human individuals (dated by TCRdb to the early 2020s). The method was the immunoSEQ multiplex PCR assay. Held by TCRdb, this immuneACCESS table contains in-frame sequences only and omits some clones. Under half of the omission traces to an unresolved V gene where checked; the cause of the rest is unknown. This sample comprises about a million clones, 75% of them detected only once. Clones ranked in the top ten supply roughly 1.5% of the sample. Sequenced material: memory CD4+ T cells sorted from blood. The sample's cell subset or site label, decoded: CD45RA-negative fraction. Receptors originate from a man younger than 35 in good health.

The rearrangement links TRBV10-2 to TRBJ2-7; the match to TRBD1 covers 10 bases. J lost 2 bases, V lost 0 bases, and 1 base had no gene match. The CDR3 sequence is 15 residues long. Germline V lookup: CDR1 WSHSY, CDR2 SAAADI. In DNA, the CDR3 is TGCGCCAGCAGTGAGTCGGGACAGGGGCCCTACGAGCAGTACTTC. Translation: CASSESGQGPYEQYF.

This clone was counted only a few times. This chain links TRBV10-1 with TRBJ1-3; TRBD1 might be the D (5 bases). There are 14 residues in the CDR3. The germline V gene has CDR1 WNHNN and CDR2 SYGVQD (reference sequence). Trimming stripped 0 bases from V and 10 bases from J, with 13 bases between. In nucleotides, the CDR3 is TGCGCCAGCAGTGAGTCGACGGGACGGACGACCATATATTTT. Its translation: CASSESTGRTTIYF.

This chain uses TRBV5-1 with TRBJ2-5; 7 bases agree with TRBD2. CDR3 length: 16 residues. The V gene's germline CDR1 is SGHRS and CDR2 YFSETQ. Germline trimming cut 3 bases from V and 5 bases from J; bases unmatched to any gene: 13. CDR3 loop: CASSSRGSTRGETQYF. In nucleotides, the CDR3 is TGCGCCAGCAGCTCGCGGGGTTCAACGCGGGGGGAGACCCAGTACTTC.

Turning to this clone: Other DNA sequences in the sample encode the same CDR3. The J gene is TRBJ1-6, the V gene TRBV2; the D gene is possibly TRBD1 (6 bases). The germline V gene encodes CDR1 SNHLY and CDR2 FYNNEI. V was pared by 6 bases and J by 6 bases, with 9 bases between. This CDR3 has 13 amino acids. CDR3 region: CASRQGGNSPLHF. CDR3 nucleotides: TGTGCCAGCAGACAGGGTGGTAATTCACCCCTCCACTTT.

The chain uses TRBV18 and TRBJ2-7; TRBD1 agrees at 11 bases. V lost 6 bases to trimming and J lost 4 bases; unmatched junction nucleotides: 8. CDR3 length: 15 residues. CDR1 KGHSH and CDR2 LQKENI come from the germline V gene. This CDR3 reads CASSQTGTGGYEQYF. CDR3 nucleotides: TGTGCCAGCTCGCAAACCGGGACAGGGGGGTACGAGCAGTACTTC. The full variable domain, completed using reference TRBV18 and TRBJ2-7, is NAGVMQNPRHLVRRRGQEARLRCSPMKGHSHVYWYRQLPEEGLKFMVYLQKENIIDESGMPKERFSAEFPKEGPSILRIQQVVRGDSAAYFCASSQTGTGGYEQYFGPGTRLTVT.

The genes are TRBV4-2 and TRBJ2-5; 13 bases fit TRBD2. The CDR3 totals 18 residues. Germline lookup yields CDR1 LGHNA and CDR2 YNFKEQ. The J segment lost 1 base and the V segment lost 0 bases, leaving 5 bases of the junction unmatched. The CDR3 sequence: CASSQDTRLAGGQETQYF. In DNA form, the CDR3 reads TGTGCCAGCAGCCAAGATACCCGACTAGCGGGGGGCCAAGAGACCCAGTACTTC.

The chain links TRBV4-1 to TRBJ1-1, with D possibly matching TRBD1 (6 bases). Germline V lookup: CDR1 MGHRA, CDR2 YSYEKL. V gave up 1 base and J gave up 0 bases, with 12 bases separating them. There are 16 residues in the CDR3. CDR3: CASSQGGGRVNTEAFF. The CDR3 DNA sequence: TGCGCCAGCAGCCAAGGGGGGGGCAGGGTGAACACTGAAGCTTTCTTT.

The chain carries TRBV6-6 and TRBJ2-4; the D gene is possibly TRBD2 (6 bases). This CDR3 region has 13 residues. Germline loops: CDR1 MNHNY, CDR2 SVGAGI (reference sequence). Trimming left V 6 bases short and J 6 bases short, with 12 bases between. This CDR3 reads CASRGGARNIQYF. In DNA, the CDR3 is TGTGCCAGCAGGGGCGGGGCCCGAAACATTCAGTACTTC.

DNA of the CDR3: TGTGCCAGCAGCCGTAGCGGGAGAGCCTACACAGATACGCAGTATTTT. This gives the protein CASSRSGRAYTDTQYF. V gene TRBV7-2 combines with J gene TRBJ2-3, with 9 bases fitting TRBD2. This CDR3 is 16 amino acids long. J lost 2 bases, V lost 5 bases, and 8 bases had no gene match. In germline, CDR1 is SGHTA, CDR2 FQGNSA.

This chain connects TRBV9 to TRBJ2-7, with 7 nucleotides matching TRBD2. V lost 3 bases, J lost 6 bases, and 9 bases stayed unmatched. The CDR3 covers 14 residues. The germline V gene has CDR1 SGDLS and CDR2 YYNGEE. DNA of the CDR3: TGTGCCAGCAGCGGTAGTGGCGGGGGAGCCGAGCAGTACTTC. The encoded protein is CASSGSGGGAEQYF. The full variable domain, its missing parts supplied by reference TRBV9 and TRBJ2-7, is DSGVTQTPKHLITATGQRVTLRCSPRSGDLSVYWYQQSLDQGLQFLIQYYNGEERAKGNILERFSAQQFPDLHSELNLSSLELGDSALYFCASSGSGGGAEQYFGPGTRLTVT.

This chain uses TRBV5-4 with TRBJ2-2; the D gene is possibly TRBD2 (5 bases). There are 13 residues in the CDR3. V lost 6 bases to trimming and J lost 4 bases, with 10 bases between them. Germline V gene data show CDR1 as SGHNT and CDR2 as YYREEE (reference sequence). The CDR3 here is CASKGAITGELFF. Here the CDR3 DNA reads TGTGCCAGCAAGGGAGCAATCACCGGGGAGCTGTTTTTT.

The V and J genes are TRBV6-5 and TRBJ2-1; D call uncertain. This CDR3 region has 15 residues. Germline CDR1 reads MNHEY; CDR2 reads SVGAGI. V lost 4 bases, J lost 3 bases, and 13 bases lay in between. The CDR3 loop is CASSFDRAGYNEQFF. In DNA form, the CDR3 reads TGTGCCAGCAGTTTCGACCGGGCTGGCTACAATGAGCAGTTCTTC.

The chain uses TRBV5-1 and TRBJ2-4; possible D gene TRBD1, 5 bases. V was shortened by 2 bases and J by 6 bases, with 12 bases between the two germline ends. Germline CDR1 is SGHRS and CDR2 is YFSETQ. CDR3 length: 14 residues. The CDR3 DNA sequence: TGCGCCAGCAGCTTAAAGGGGCCCGGAAACATTCAGTACTTC. Protein: CASSLKGPGNIQYF.

This sequence joins TRBV2 and TRBJ2-2; D perhaps matches TRBD2 (6 bases). V lost 7 bases and J 7 bases, leaving 13 bases between the germline ends. The CDR3 runs 13 residues. Germline V CDR1 and CDR2: SNHLY, FYNNEI. CDR3 coding DNA: TGTGCCAGCACCGGGGGTCCGGGCGGGGAGCTGTTTTTT. Its translation is CASTGGPGGELFF. Complete variable domain (other parts from reference TRBV2 and TRBJ2-2): EPEVTQTPSHQVTQMGQEVILRCVPISNHLYFYWYRQILGQKVEFLVSFYNNEISEKSEIFDDQFSVERPDGSNFTLKIRSTKLEDSAMYFCASTGGPGGELFFGEGSRLTVL.

This rearrangement joins TRBV28 to TRBJ2-2, with 11 nucleotides matching TRBD2. V dropped 4 bases and J dropped 5; count of bases not matched to a gene: 15. Germline V gene data show CDR1 as MDHEN and CDR2 as SYDVKM. CDR3 length: 19 amino acids. The CDR3: CASSSLPIFSGGETGELFF. The CDR3 DNA follows: TGTGCCAGCAGTTCCTTGCCGATCTTTAGCGGGGGGGAAACCGGGGAGCTGTTTTTT.

J is TRBJ1-4 and V is TRBV30; D unclear. V lost 5 bases, J lost 8 bases, and 12 bases lay in between. In germline, CDR1 is GTSNPN, CDR2 SVGIG (reference sequence). The CDR3 has 12 amino acids. CDR3 loop: CAWGEVGEKLFF. In nucleotides, the CDR3 is TGTGCCTGGGGGGAAGTCGGGGAAAAACTGTTTTTT.

This clone was detected once. The chain recombines TRBV5-4 with TRBJ2-7; 9 nucleotides line up with TRBD2. CDR1 is SGHNT, CDR2 YYREEE, per germline (reference sequence). This CDR3 comprises 16 residues. Unmatched junction bases numbered 7, after V lost 0 bases and J lost 3 bases. In DNA form, the CDR3 reads TGTGCCAGCAGCTTGGCCTCTAGCGGGAACCTCTACGAGCAGTACTTC. Protein product: CASSLASSGNLYEQYF.

The CDR3 is CASKSTGELFF. As DNA, the CDR3 is TGTGCCAGTAAAAGCACCGGGGAGCTGTTTTTT. The chain has TRBV19 and TRBJ2-2; no reliable D call. Trimming stripped 7 bases from V and 4 bases from J, with 4 bases between. Germline V gene sequence: CDR1 LNHDA, CDR2 SQIVND (reference sequence). This CDR3 comprises 11 residues.

This clone was counted once. The chain combines TRBV7-2 with TRBJ2-7, with 7 bases identical to TRBD2. Germline trimming cut 7 bases from V and 2 bases from J; bases unmatched to any gene: 11. The CDR3 runs to 15 residues. Per the germline V gene, CDR1 is SGHTA and CDR2 is FQGNSA. The CDR3 spells CASTGGEDVAYEQYF. Here the CDR3 DNA reads TGTGCCAGCACGGGGGGAGAGGACGTGGCCTACGAGCAGTACTTC. The variable domain in full, completed from reference TRBV7-2 and TRBJ2-7, reads GAGVSQSPSNKVTEKGKDVELRCDPISGHTALYWYRQSLGQGLEFLIYFQGNSAPDKSGLPSDRFSAERTGGSVSTLTIQRTQQEDSAVYLCASTGGEDVAYEQYFGPGTRLTVT.